One and the same sample provided the 29 T cell receptor beta chains below, sequenced in a study of blood T cell repertoires in COVID-19. Libraries were prepared by immunoSEQ multiplex PCR; TCRdb keeps only in-frame clonotypes and omits some of them. This sample yields fewer than 250,000 clones, of which approximately 86% are seen a single time; 5.5% belongs to the top ten. The sequencing sample was made of peripheral blood. The receptor set was obtained from a human donor in a cohort sampled during active COVID-19.

The chain links TRBV3-1 (or the pseudogene TRBV3-2) to TRBJ2-1, with 13 positions matching TRBD2. With 0 bases clipped from V and 4 bases from J, the junction kept 6 bases outside the gene matches. The CDR3 extends over 18 amino acids. Germline V gene lookup returns CDR1 LGHDT and CDR2 YNNKEL (reference sequence). CDR3 sequence reads: CASSQDGTSGDYYNEQFF. CDR3 nucleotides: TGTGCCAGCAGCCAAGATGGGACTAGCGGGGACTATTACAATGAGCAGTTCTTC.

The rearrangement uses TRBV6-1 and TRBJ2-7, with TRBD2 matching over 11 bases. There are 17 residues in the CDR3. Germline trimming cut 2 bases from V and 4 bases from J; bases unmatched to any gene: 10. Germline V gene lookup returns CDR1 MNHNS and CDR2 SASEGT. The CDR3 DNA sequence: TGTGCCAGCAGTGAATTCTGGGGACTAGCGGATCTGTACGAGCAGTACTTC. Residues: CASSEFWGLADLYEQYF.

The rearrangement links TRBV27 to TRBJ2-3, with a weak D call TRBD1 (6 bases). Trimming left V 1 base short and J 2 bases short, with 10 bases between. The CDR3 has 15 residues. Germline V gene data show CDR1 as MNHEY and CDR2 as SMNVEV (reference sequence). CDR3 nucleotide sequence: TGTGCCAGCAGTTTATTAGGACAGAACACAGATACGCAGTATTTT. This gives the protein CASSLLGQNTDTQYF.

The V call is TRBV19, the J call TRBJ1-4, with 7 bases that match TRBD1. The CDR3 is 14 residues long. Germline CDR1 reads LNHDA; CDR2 reads SQIVND (reference sequence). J lost 7 bases, V lost 3 bases, and 5 bases had no gene match. CDR3 sequence: CASSIYRGSEKLFF. The CDR3 bases are TGTGCCAGTAGTATCTACAGGGGTAGTGAAAAACTGTTTTTT.

V and J are TRBV7-9 and TRBJ1-6, with TRBD1 matching over 7 bases. The CDR3 loop spans 15 amino acids. The junction had 11 bases not matched to a gene; V was cut back by 5 bases and J by 10 bases. Germline V gives CDR1 SEHNR, CDR2 FQNEAQ (reference sequence). The CDR3 here is CASSISTGNSSPLHF. The CDR3 DNA is TGTGCCAGCAGCATATCGACAGGGAATAGCTCACCCCTCCACTTT.

The chain has TRBV3-1 (or the pseudogene TRBV3-2) and TRBJ2-3, with 10 positions matching TRBD2. The trim removed 3 bases at V and 5 bases at J, leaving 8 bases unmatched. CDR3 length: 16 residues. CDR1 LGHDT and CDR2 YNNKEL come from the germline V gene (reference sequence). DNA of the CDR3: TGTGCCAGCAGCCAGGGCTTAGCGGGGGGCCAAGATACGCAGTATTTT. Its protein is CASSQGLAGGQDTQYF.

The J gene is TRBJ1-6, the V gene TRBV7-2; weak D call: TRBD1 (6 bases). Germline V gene data show CDR1 as SGHTA and CDR2 as FQGNSA. The CDR3 is 14 amino acids. V was pared by 8 bases and J by 7 bases, with 15 bases between. The CDR3 is CASPPGVLNSPLHF. For the CDR3, the DNA is TGTGCCAGCCCCCCAGGGGTCCTGAATTCACCCCTCCACTTT.

V is TRBV28 and J is TRBJ1-1; D unresolved. Trimming left V 10 bases short and J 3 bases short, with 12 bases between. Per germline, CDR1 MDHEN and CDR2 SYDVKM. The CDR3 covers 12 residues. In DNA form, the CDR3 reads TGTGCCACAGGCCTTTTATACACTGAAGCTTTCTTT. Residues: CATGLLYTEAFF.

Details on this clone: Within the sample, other DNA sequences also encode this same CDR3. The chain employs TRBV7-9 and TRBJ1-5, with a weak D call TRBD1 (5 bases). From germline, CDR1 is SEHNR and CDR2 FQNEAQ (reference sequence). The CDR3 extends over 14 amino acids. With 1 base removed from V and 5 bases from J, the gap between germline ends came to 9 bases. CDR3 sequence: CASSLGGGDQPQHF. CDR3 nucleotide sequence: TGTGCCAGCAGCTTAGGGGGGGGTGATCAGCCCCAGCATTTT.

This clone was observed once. The rearrangement links TRBV18 to TRBJ1-1, with D unclear. From germline, CDR1 is KGHSH and CDR2 LQKENI. The CDR3 is 14 amino acids. V shed 0 bases and J shed 4 bases, with 9 bases lying between them. CDR3 DNA sequence: TGTGCCAGCTCACCACCGCCCCCGAGCACTGAAGCTTTCTTT. It is translated as CASSPPPPSTEAFF.

In nucleotides, the CDR3 is TGTGCCAGCAGCTTGCCGGGGAATTACGAGCAGTACTTC. As protein: CASSLPGNYEQYF. The chain has TRBV5-6 and TRBJ2-7, with TRBD2 as a possible D gene (5 bases). CDR3 length: 13 residues. CDR1 and CDR2 from the germline V gene are SGHDT and YYEEEE. V was cut by 1 base and J by 4 bases, with 9 bases left in between.

The chain couples TRBV28 to TRBJ2-7, with D possibly TRBD1 on 7 matching bases. Germline V CDR1 and CDR2: MDHEN, SYDVKM. The CDR3 spans 14 residues. Trimming took 7 bases from V and 1 from J, leaving 14 bases between them. CDR3 residues: CASNKQGTSYEQYF. The CDR3 DNA reads as TGTGCCAGCAACAAACAGGGGACTTCCTACGAGCAGTACTTC.

DNA of the CDR3: TGCGCCAGCAGACCCGGGACAGGGTATAGCGAGCAGTACTTC. Encoded protein: CASRPGTGYSEQYF. The chain employs TRBV5-1 and TRBJ2-7; 9 bases map to TRBD1. The CDR3 is 14 residues long. V trimming: 5 bases; J trimming: 6 bases; junction bases outside the gene matches: 9. The V gene's germline CDR1 is SGHRS and CDR2 YFSETQ.

The rearrangement links TRBV7-9 to TRBJ1-4, with D tentatively TRBD1 (6 bases). Germline assignment: CDR1 SEHNR and CDR2 FQNEAQ (reference sequence). This CDR3 has 15 amino acids. The V end was cut by 2 bases, the J end by 7 bases, with 14 bases between. CDR3 nucleotides: TGTGCCAGCAGCTTACAGGGGCGGCACGGTGAAAAACTGTTTTTT. This gives the protein CASSLQGRHGEKLFF. The complete variable domain, with remaining parts taken from reference TRBV7-9 and TRBJ1-4, reads DTGVSQNPRHKITKRGQNVTFRCDPISEHNRLYWYRQTLGQGPEFLTYFQNEAQLEKSRLLSDRFSAERPKGSFSTLEIQRTEQGDSAMYLCASSLQGRHGEKLFFGSGTQLSVL.

The chain links TRBV15 to TRBJ1-5; 9 bases are shared with TRBD1. This CDR3 region has 15 residues. The V gene's germline CDR1 is LNHNV and CDR2 YYDKDF (reference sequence). J was trimmed by 5 bases and V by 3 bases; bases with no gene match: 5. The CDR3 sequence is CATSSDDRGDQPQHF. CDR3 in DNA: TGTGCCACCAGCAGTGATGACAGGGGGGATCAGCCCCAGCATTTT.

J is TRBJ2-1 and V is TRBV6-5; the match to TRBD2 covers 8 bases. Germline CDR1 MNHEY, CDR2 SVGAGI. J lost 6 bases, V lost 2 bases, and 6 bases had no gene match. The CDR3 is 15 residues long. CDR3: CASSYNGGARNEQFF. CDR3 DNA: TGTGCCAGCAGTTACAACGGGGGGGCGCGCAATGAGCAGTTCTTC.

V gene TRBV7-2 combines with J gene TRBJ1-1; 8 bases agree with TRBD1. CDR1 SGHTA and CDR2 FQGNSA come from the germline V gene. This CDR3 is built from 14 residues. With 1 base clipped from V and 5 bases from J, the junction kept 3 bases outside the gene matches. This CDR3 is CASSLDRGRTEAFF. CDR3 bases: TGTGCCAGCAGCTTAGACAGGGGGAGAACTGAAGCTTTCTTT.

The chain carries TRBV12-5 and TRBJ1-1; 9 bases agree with TRBD1. CDR3 length: 15 residues. Germline assignment: CDR1 LGHNT and CDR2 FRNRAP. Germline trimming cut 0 bases from V and 8 bases from J; bases unmatched to any gene: 7. The chain's CDR3 is CASGLVGGTGLEAFF. The DNA for the CDR3 is TGTGCTAGTGGTTTGGTAGGGGGGACAGGGCTCGAAGCTTTCTTT.

The CDR3 sequence: CASSRISGGAQHF. The CDR3, as DNA: TGTGCCAGCAGCCGGATTTCAGGGGGCGCCCAGCATTTT. The V and J genes are TRBV5-6 and TRBJ1-5; 8 bases map to TRBD1. This CDR3 is built from 13 residues. Germline V gene sequence: CDR1 SGHDT, CDR2 YYEEEE. V lost 4 bases and J lost 11; bases outside the gene matches: 8.

Regarding this clone: One base away lies a much larger clone, so this may be a sequencing read error. Other nucleotide sequences from this sample produce the same CDR3. This rearrangement joins TRBV7-2 to TRBJ1-1; D is uncertain. The V gene's germline CDR1 is SGHTA and CDR2 FQGNSA. The V end lost 1 base, the J end lost 1 base, and 7 bases lay between the germline ends. The CDR3 loop spans 14 amino acids. The CDR3 loop is CASSLGRGNTEAFF. The CDR3 DNA reads as TGTGCCAGCAGCTTAGGGCGAGGGAACACTGAAGCTTTCTTT.

The chain joins TRBV7-9 to TRBJ2-3, with D perhaps TRBD2 (5 bases). V was pared by 11 bases and J by 0 bases, with 15 bases between. Germline CDR1 is SEHNR and CDR2 is FQNEAQ (reference sequence). CDR3 length: 14 amino acids. Here the CDR3 DNA reads TGTGCCGTCCTACGTGGGGAGAGCACAGATACGCAGTATTTT. Protein sequence: CAVLRGESTDTQYF.

In its sample, this clone was seen a few times. V is TRBV24-1 and J is TRBJ2-1; D unclear. Trimming shortened V by 5 bases and J by 6 bases, and 4 bases separated the two germline ends. Germline CDR1 reads KGHDR; CDR2 reads SFDVKD. The CDR3 has 11 residues. DNA of the CDR3: TGTGCCACCAGTGCGAGCAATGAGCAGTTCTTC. It specifies CATSASNEQFF.

This chain links TRBV5-1 with TRBJ2-1, with TRBD1 matching 10 bases. The CDR3 is made up of 13 amino acids. Germline-derived CDR1 and CDR2 are SGHRS and YFSETQ. With 9 bases clipped from V and 9 bases from J, the junction kept 9 bases outside the gene matches. CDR3: CATYRDRGTEQFF. For the CDR3, the DNA is TGCGCCACCTACCGGGACAGGGGCACTGAGCAGTTCTTC.

The chain couples TRBV5-1 to TRBJ2-3; tentatively, D is TRBD1 (5 bases). This CDR3 comprises 16 residues. Trimming stripped 3 bases from V and 0 bases from J, with 14 bases between. Per germline, CDR1 SGHRS and CDR2 YFSETQ. CDR3 residues: CASSSHTGGSTDTQYF. The CDR3 DNA is TGCGCCAGCAGCTCCCACACAGGTGGAAGCACAGATACGCAGTATTTT.

The chain uses TRBV10-3 and TRBJ2-3, with D perhaps matching TRBD2 (6 bases). Germline values: CDR1 ENHRY, CDR2 SYGVKD. There are 15 residues in the CDR3. V lost 8 bases and J 6 bases, leaving 21 bases between the germline ends. The CDR3 bases are TGTGCCATCGGTCCGGGACGGGAGAACGGGGATACGCAGTATTTT. Its translation: CAIGPGRENGDTQYF.

This chain uses TRBV28 with TRBJ1-5; 7 positions agree with TRBD1. This CDR3 comprises 14 residues. Germline values: CDR1 MDHEN, CDR2 SYDVKM. Unmatched junction bases numbered 5, after V lost 3 bases and J lost 6 bases. Written as DNA, the CDR3 is TGTGCCAGCAGTTTGGGGGCAGGGGGTCAGCCCCAGCATTTT. It translates to CASSLGAGGQPQHF.

CDR3 sequence (DNA): TGTGCCACCAGCCAGGGGGCTAGCGCAGATACGCAGTATTTT. Protein sequence: CATSQGASADTQYF. J is TRBJ2-3 and V is TRBV15, with 8 bases identical to TRBD1. Trimming cost V 5 bases and J 4 bases; bases outside gene matches: 5. This CDR3 is 14 amino acids long. Germline CDR1 and CDR2: LNHNV and YYDKDF (reference sequence).

The gene calls are TRBV6-4 and TRBJ1-3; 7 bases map to TRBD1. With 0 bases clipped from V and 5 bases from J, the junction kept 1 base outside the gene matches. The CDR3 covers 14 residues. Looked up from germline, CDR1 is MRHNA and CDR2 is SNTAGT. CDR3 sequence: CASSDSDRRNTIYF. As DNA, the CDR3 is TGTGCCAGCAGTGACTCGGACAGGAGAAACACCATATATTTT.

The sample holds one count of this clone. The rearrangement links TRBV30 to TRBJ1-2; 8 nucleotides agree with TRBD1. Losses at the gene ends were 1 base for V and 3 bases for J; bases not matched to a gene: 1. Germline values: CDR1 GTSNPN, CDR2 SVGIG (reference sequence). CDR3 length: 13 amino acids. The CDR3 spells CAWSADRDYGYTF. CDR3 sequence (DNA): TGTGCCTGGAGTGCGGACAGGGACTATGGCTACACCTTC.